This TCR beta chain was sequenced during a study of cytomegalovirus exposure and HLA in healthy donors. At the level of the study: Caucasian-associated ancestry cluster membership applied to under 85% of 398 genotyped donors. The study, taken as a whole, reports: A later analysis, which compared TCR beta chains of equal frequency, found the HLA-associated ones more clonally expanded.

CDR3 length: 16 residues. CDR1 and CDR2 (germline): SQVTM, ANQGSEA. Trimming pared 8 bases from V and 1 base from J, leaving 22 bases between. PCR used 60 Vbeta primers and 13 Jbeta primers. Sequenced by immunoSEQ multiplex PCR; TCRdb stores in-frame clones only, minus some. Among roughly 150,000 clones, 78% were seen once, and the ten largest hold about 6.6%. For this clone: As yet, its antigen is unknown.

Sequenced material: PBMCs. The genes are TRBV29-1 and TRBJ2-3, with D possibly being TRBD1 (6 bases). The TCR sequence derives from a woman aged 40 to 49 in good health and CMV-seropositive. CDR3 protein: CSFSHPQGPGTDTQYF. The CDR3 region has the DNA TGCAGCTTTTCCCACCCACAGGGCCCCGGCACAGATACGCAGTATTTT.